Each of the 18 T cell receptor beta chains below was sequenced from the same sample in a study of T cell clonotyping in hematopoietic cell transplantation. As to time point: recipient sample about 28 days before transplant, after cytoreduction. Method: immunoSEQ multiplex PCR; TCRdb's copy keeps in-frame clones and lacks some. Seen here are tens of thousands of clones, more than 85% observed once, and the top ten hold more than 2%. This specimen was peripheral blood mononuclear cells, taken before stem cell transplant. The receptor set was obtained from a man aged 45-65 years with acute myeloid leukemia. Some clones in this sample may be carry-over from other donors' samples.

This clone is a singleton in its sample. This rearrangement joins TRBV28 to TRBJ1-2, with D maybe TRBD1 (6 bases). The CDR3 is 15 residues long. Trimming cost V 4 bases and J 3 bases, with 15 bases left between them. Germline-derived CDR1 and CDR2 are MDHEN and SYDVKM. The CDR3 sequence: CASSSYTQGYYGYTF. The CDR3 DNA is TGTGCCAGCAGTTCTTACACACAGGGCTACTATGGCTACACCTTC.

The chain couples TRBV2 to TRBJ1-3; D is ambiguous. Germline V gene sequence: CDR1 SNHLY, CDR2 FYNNEI. Between the trimmed V and J ends, which lost 4 bases and 2 bases, there was a span of 12 bases. The CDR3 loop spans 15 amino acids. This CDR3 is CASSAPTATGNTIYF. The CDR3 DNA sequence: TGTGCCAGCAGTGCACCGACGGCGACTGGAAACACCATATATTTT.

The sample holds a few counts of this clone. CDR3 DNA sequence: TGTGCCAGCAGTACGCGAGGGGTCGGAAACACCATATATTTT. Translated: CASSTRGVGNTIYF. V and J are TRBV6-5 and TRBJ1-3; a possible D gene is TRBD1 (5 bases). V was clipped by 5 bases and J by 4 bases, with 12 bases between them. The germline V gene encodes CDR1 MNHEY and CDR2 SVGAGI. This CDR3 has 14 residues.

The CDR3: CASSSGVREKLFF. CDR3 nucleotide sequence: TGTGCCAGCAGTTCCGGGGTACGCGAAAAACTGTTTTTT. J is TRBJ1-4 and V is TRBV5-6, with no clear D. The CDR3 is 13 residues long. V dropped 5 bases and J dropped 8 bases, with 13 bases sitting between them. From germline, CDR1 is SGHDT and CDR2 YYEEEE.

The J gene is TRBJ1-3, the V gene TRBV2; a possible D gene is TRBD1 (6 bases). The germline gives CDR1 SNHLY, CDR2 FYNNEI. V dropped 1 base and J dropped 0 bases, with 10 bases sitting between them. CDR3 length: 16 residues. The CDR3 is CASSEVGQISGNTIYF. Written as DNA, the CDR3 is TGTGCCAGCAGTGAAGTAGGACAGATCTCTGGAAACACCATATATTTT.

The chain joins TRBV5-1 to TRBJ2-7, with TRBD2 matching 9 bases. CDR1 SGHRS and CDR2 YFSETQ come from the germline V gene. The CDR3 totals 15 residues. The trim removed 1 base at V and 3 bases at J, leaving 5 bases unmatched. The CDR3 here is CASSLRVSGSYEQYF. The CDR3 region has the DNA TGCGCCAGCAGCTTGCGAGTTAGCGGGAGCTACGAGCAGTACTTC.

The count of this clone is one. The rearrangement links TRBV5-1 to TRBJ1-2; D might be TRBD1 (5 bases). Germline CDR1 and CDR2: SGHRS and YFSETQ. This CDR3 contains 15 residues. Trimming removed 0 bases from V and 7 bases from J, with 16 bases in between. The CDR3 DNA follows: TGCGCCAGCAGCTTGGGGGACTTCCTTTGGGCTGGCTACACCTTC. As protein: CASSLGDFLWAGYTF.

CDR3 region: CASSQNGGQENTGELFF. CDR3 sequence (DNA): TGTGCCAGCAGCCAAAATGGGGGGCAGGAGAACACCGGGGAGCTGTTTTTT. This chain uses TRBV7-9 with TRBJ2-2; D tentatively reads TRBD1 or TRBD2 (6 bases each). Trimming shortened V by 5 bases and J by 1 base, and 17 bases separated the two germline ends. This CDR3 has 17 amino acids. Germline assignment: CDR1 SEHNR and CDR2 FQNEAQ (reference sequence).

The chain carries TRBV4-3 and TRBJ2-1; weak D call: TRBD1 (5 bases). Germline loops: CDR1 LGHNA, CDR2 YSLEER. This CDR3 has 15 residues. V was clipped by 0 bases and J by 5 bases, with 11 bases between them. The CDR3 sequence: CASSQERTHHNEQFF. The CDR3 DNA reads TGCGCCAGCAGCCAAGAACGGACACACCACAATGAGCAGTTCTTC.

As to this clone: One junction end does not reproduce the germline sequence, and a read error may be involved. The chain combines TRBV4-3 with TRBJ2-3; the match to TRBD2 covers 7 bases. This CDR3 spans 19 amino acids. The germline V gene encodes CDR1 LGHNA and CDR2 YSLEER. CDR3 bases: TGCGCCAGCAGCCAAGGGGGCGCGGGGGTGATTTCTAGCACAGGTACGCAGTATTTT. Translation: CASSQGGAGVISSTGTQYF.

The chain employs TRBV5-3 and TRBJ1-1; D uncertain. TRBV5-3 is sorted into the ORF group, with uncertain function. This CDR3 is 12 amino acids long. Trimming removed 0 bases from V and 11 bases from J, with 11 bases in between. The DNA of the CDR3 is TGTGCCAGAAGCTTGGAAGGGCGAGTCGCTTTCTTT. It codes for CARSLEGRVAFF.

The chain links TRBV5-1 to TRBJ2-2, with D unclear. The CDR3 is 12 residues long. With 3 bases removed from V and 7 bases from J, the gap between germline ends came to 7 bases. CDR1 is SGHRS and CDR2 is YFSETQ in the germline V gene. CDR3 sequence: CASSSMGGELFF. The CDR3 DNA sequence: TGCGCCAGCAGCTCGATGGGCGGGGAGCTGTTTTTT.

The chain carries TRBV30 and TRBJ1-4, with 9 positions matching TRBD1. This CDR3 is 16 amino acids long. Germline V gene data show CDR1 as GTSNPN and CDR2 as SVGIG (reference sequence). After removal of 1 base from V and 5 bases from J, the junction contained 8 bases not matched to a gene. The CDR3: CAWSASRTGVNEKLFF. The CDR3 region has the DNA TGTGCCTGGAGTGCATCCCGGACAGGGGTAAATGAAAAACTGTTTTTT.

The chain is built from TRBV14 and TRBJ2-2, with 8 bases matching TRBD2. The V gene's germline CDR1 is SGHDN and CDR2 FVKESK. The CDR3 is 13 residues long. The V and J ends lost 5 bases and 6 bases, in that order; junction bases with no gene match: 2. CDR3 DNA: TGTGCCAGCAGCGGGACTAGATCCGGGGAGCTGTTTTTT. Translated: CASSGTRSGELFF.

This rearrangement joins TRBV5-4 to TRBJ2-3; tentatively, D is TRBD2 (6 bases). Trimming left V 5 bases short and J 0 bases short, with 10 bases between. From germline, CDR1 is SGHNT and CDR2 YYREEE (reference sequence). There are 14 residues in the CDR3. CDR3 residues: CASRRDSSTDTQYF. The CDR3 DNA reads as TGTGCCAGCAGGCGGGACTCTAGCACAGATACGCAGTATTTT.

V and J are TRBV4-3 and TRBJ1-2, with D maybe TRBD1 (6 bases). The CDR3 totals 15 residues. Trimming took off 0 bases at V and 4 bases at J, with 12 bases between the two ends. The germline gives CDR1 LGHNA, CDR2 YSLEER. CDR3 coding DNA: TGCGCCAGCAGCCAAGATTTGGAACAGGGCTATGGCTACACCTTC. Its translation is CASSQDLEQGYGYTF.

The chain employs TRBV7-2 and TRBJ2-3, with 8 bases fitting TRBD2. The CDR3 length is 17 residues. V was pared by 0 bases and J by 0 bases, with 5 bases of the junction left unmatched. The V gene's germline CDR1 is SGHTA and CDR2 FQGNSA. The CDR3 DNA sequence: TGTGCCAGCAGCTTAGCGCCTAGCGGGCGAAGCACAGATACGCAGTATTTT. Translating it yields CASSLAPSGRSTDTQYF.

This chain connects TRBV10-2 to TRBJ2-7; 7 bases agree with TRBD1. Germline loops: CDR1 WSHSY, CDR2 SAAADI. This CDR3 has 15 amino acids. The junction had 8 bases not matched to a gene; V was cut back by 0 bases and J by 6 bases. The CDR3 region has the DNA TGCGCCAGCAGTGAGTCGAGGACAGGTTACCGCGAGCAGTACTTC. Its protein product is CASSESRTGYREQYF.